This T cell receptor (beta chain) was sequenced during a study of human T cells and chemical hapten exposure. Time point in this sample: patch test 3, about 24 weeks after DPC sensitization. Specified treatment: therapeutic diphenylcyclopropenone sensitization with weekly scalp DPC. The authors' total RNA extraction used unfractionated whole blood. V dropped 3 bases and J dropped 9 bases, with 15 bases sitting between them. The CDR3 loop spans 13 amino acids. CDR1 and CDR2 (germline): DFQATT, SNEGSKA (reference sequence). Study-level points and caveats: The presence of alopecia in the donors means their immune response may differ from healthy people's. DPC sensitization did not alter TCRs above 1 in 1000 frequency.

TCRdb called the RACE reads again in MiXCR, with one record for every CDR3 protein. The repertoire includes under 50,000 distinct CDR3 sequences, more than 8% of them detected once, and 26% sits in the top ten. Only a few counts were recorded for this clonotype. The antigen remains undetermined. This specimen was whole blood, taken in connection with sensitization to the hapten diphenylcyclopropenone (DPC). The chain uses TRBV20-1 and TRBJ2-1; D may be TRBD1 (6 bases). This TCR came from a man between 45 and 60 years old with alopecia areata. Some clones in this sample may be carry-over from other donors' samples. The CDR3 is CSASRTESAEQFF. CDR3 DNA sequence: TGCAGTGCTAGTAGGACAGAGTCGGCTGAGCAGTTCTTC.